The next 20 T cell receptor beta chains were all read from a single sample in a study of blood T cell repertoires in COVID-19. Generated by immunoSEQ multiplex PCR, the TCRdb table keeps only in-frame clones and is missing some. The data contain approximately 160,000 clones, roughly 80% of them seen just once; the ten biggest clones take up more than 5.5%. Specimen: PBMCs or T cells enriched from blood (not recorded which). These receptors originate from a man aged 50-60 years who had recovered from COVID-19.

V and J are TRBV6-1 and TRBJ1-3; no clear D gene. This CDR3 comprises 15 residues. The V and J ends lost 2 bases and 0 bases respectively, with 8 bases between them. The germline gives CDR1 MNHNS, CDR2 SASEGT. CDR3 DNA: TGTGCCAGCAGTGAAACGGGGTCCTCTGGAAACACCATATATTTT. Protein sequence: CASSETGSSGNTIYF.

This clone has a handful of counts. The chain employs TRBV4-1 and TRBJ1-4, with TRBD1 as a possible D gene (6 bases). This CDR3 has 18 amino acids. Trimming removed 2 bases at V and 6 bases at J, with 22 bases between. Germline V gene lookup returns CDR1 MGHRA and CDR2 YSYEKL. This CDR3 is CASSQSGHDQGLYEKLFF. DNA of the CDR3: TGCGCCAGCAGCCAAAGCGGACACGATCAGGGGCTTTATGAAAAACTGTTTTTT.

The CDR3 reads CASSSSGADSDTQYF. The CDR3 DNA reads as TGTGCCAGCAGCTCTAGCGGGGCCGACTCAGATACGCAGTATTTT. The chain has TRBV7-3 and TRBJ2-3, with TRBD2 matching 9 bases. V was clipped by 4 bases and J by 4 bases; unmatched bases: 6. Germline V gene lookup returns CDR1 SGHTA and CDR2 FQGTGA. The CDR3 consists of 15 residues.

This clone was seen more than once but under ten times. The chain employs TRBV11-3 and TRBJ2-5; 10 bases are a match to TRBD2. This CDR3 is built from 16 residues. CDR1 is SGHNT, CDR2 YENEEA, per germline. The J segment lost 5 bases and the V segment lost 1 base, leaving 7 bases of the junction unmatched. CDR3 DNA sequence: TGTGCCAGCAGCTTAGTAAGCGGGGGGGTTGGTGAGACCCAGTACTTC. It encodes CASSLVSGGVGETQYF. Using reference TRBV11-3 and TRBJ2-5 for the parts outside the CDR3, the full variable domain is EAGVVQSPRYKIIEKKQPVAFWCNPISGHNTLYWYLQNLGQGPELLIRYENEEAVDDSQLPKDRFSAERLKGVDSTLKIQPAELGDSAVYLCASSLVSGGVGETQYFGPGTRLLVL.

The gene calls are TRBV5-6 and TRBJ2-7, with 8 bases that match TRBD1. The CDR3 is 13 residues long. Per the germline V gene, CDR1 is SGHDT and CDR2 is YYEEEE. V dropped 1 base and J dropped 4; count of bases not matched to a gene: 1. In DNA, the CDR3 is TGTGCCAGCAGCTTGAGACAGGGGTACGAGCAGTACTTC. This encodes CASSLRQGYEQYF.

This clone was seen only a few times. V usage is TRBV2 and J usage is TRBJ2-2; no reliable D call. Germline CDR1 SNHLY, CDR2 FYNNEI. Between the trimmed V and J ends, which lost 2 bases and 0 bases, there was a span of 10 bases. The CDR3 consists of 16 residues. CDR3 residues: CASSELSMSNTGELFF. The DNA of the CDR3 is TGTGCCAGCAGTGAACTGAGTATGTCGAACACCGGGGAGCTGTTTTTT.

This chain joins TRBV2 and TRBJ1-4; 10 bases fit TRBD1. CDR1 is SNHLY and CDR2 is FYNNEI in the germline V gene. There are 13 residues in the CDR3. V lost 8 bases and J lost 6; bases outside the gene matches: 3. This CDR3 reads CASAGTGDEKLFF. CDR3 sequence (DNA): TGTGCCAGCGCCGGGACAGGGGATGAAAAACTGTTTTTT.

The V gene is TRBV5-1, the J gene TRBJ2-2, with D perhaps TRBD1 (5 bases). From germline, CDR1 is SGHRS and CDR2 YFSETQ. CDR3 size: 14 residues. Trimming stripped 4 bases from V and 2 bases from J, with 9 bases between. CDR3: CASSRGSNTGELFF. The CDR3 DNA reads TGCGCCAGCAGCAGGGGTAGTAACACCGGGGAGCTGTTTTTT.

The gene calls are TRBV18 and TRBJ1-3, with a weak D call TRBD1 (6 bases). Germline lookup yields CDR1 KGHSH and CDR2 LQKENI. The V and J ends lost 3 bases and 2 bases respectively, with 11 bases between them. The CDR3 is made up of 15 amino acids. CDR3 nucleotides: TGTGCCAGCTCACCGGGGAGGGGGGCTGGAAACACCATATATTTT. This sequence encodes CASSPGRGAGNTIYF.

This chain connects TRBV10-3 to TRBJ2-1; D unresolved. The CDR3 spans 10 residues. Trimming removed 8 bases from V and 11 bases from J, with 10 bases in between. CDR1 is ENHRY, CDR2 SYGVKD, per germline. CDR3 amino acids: CAIGGSQQFF. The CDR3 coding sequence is TGTGCCATCGGCGGTAGTCAGCAGTTCTTC.

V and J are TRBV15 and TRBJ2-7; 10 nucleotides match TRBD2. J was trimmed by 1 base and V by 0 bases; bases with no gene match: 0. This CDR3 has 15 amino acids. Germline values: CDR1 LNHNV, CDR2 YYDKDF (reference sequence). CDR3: CATSRDSGGSYEQYF. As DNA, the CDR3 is TGTGCCACCAGCAGAGATAGCGGGGGGTCCTACGAGCAGTACTTC. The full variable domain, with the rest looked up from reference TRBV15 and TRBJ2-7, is DAMVIQNPRYQVTQFGKPVTLSCSQTLNHNVMYWYQQKSSQAPKLLFHYYDKDFNNEADTPDNFQSRRPNTSFCFLDIRSPGLGDTAMYLCATSRDSGGSYEQYFGPGTRLTVT.

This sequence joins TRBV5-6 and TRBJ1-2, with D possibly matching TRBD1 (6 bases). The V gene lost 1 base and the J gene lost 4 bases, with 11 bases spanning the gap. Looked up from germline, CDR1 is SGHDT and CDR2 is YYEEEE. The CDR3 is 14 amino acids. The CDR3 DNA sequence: TGTGCCAGCAGCTTGCAGACAGGCCCCTATGGCTACACCTTC. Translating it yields CASSLQTGPYGYTF.

CDR3 residues: CASTTGVSSPLHF. The CDR3 DNA reads TGTGCCAGCACCACAGGGGTTTCTTCACCCCTCCACTTT. This rearrangement joins TRBV2 to TRBJ1-6; 7 positions match TRBD1. The CDR3 extends over 13 amino acids. V dropped 7 bases and J dropped 9; count of bases not matched to a gene: 6. CDR1 and CDR2 (germline): SNHLY, FYNNEI.

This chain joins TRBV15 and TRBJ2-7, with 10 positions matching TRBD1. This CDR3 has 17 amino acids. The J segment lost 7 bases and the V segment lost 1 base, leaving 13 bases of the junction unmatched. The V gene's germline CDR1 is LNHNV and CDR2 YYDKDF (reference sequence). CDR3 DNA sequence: TGTGCCACCAGCAGAGTACCTCGGACAGGGGGACGGAGGGAGCAGTACTTC. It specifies CATSRVPRTGGRREQYF.

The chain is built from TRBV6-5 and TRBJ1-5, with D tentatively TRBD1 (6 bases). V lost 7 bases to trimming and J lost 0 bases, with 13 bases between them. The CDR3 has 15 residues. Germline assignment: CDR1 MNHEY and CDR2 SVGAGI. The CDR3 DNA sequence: TGTGCCAGCAAACGGACAGATTCTAGCAATCAGCCCCAGCATTTT. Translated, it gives CASKRTDSSNQPQHF.

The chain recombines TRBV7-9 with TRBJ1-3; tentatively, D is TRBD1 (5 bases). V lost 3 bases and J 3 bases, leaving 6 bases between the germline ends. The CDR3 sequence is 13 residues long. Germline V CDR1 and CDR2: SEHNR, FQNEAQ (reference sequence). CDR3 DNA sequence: TGTGCCAGCAGCTTCAGGGATGGAAACACCATATATTTT. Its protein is CASSFRDGNTIYF.

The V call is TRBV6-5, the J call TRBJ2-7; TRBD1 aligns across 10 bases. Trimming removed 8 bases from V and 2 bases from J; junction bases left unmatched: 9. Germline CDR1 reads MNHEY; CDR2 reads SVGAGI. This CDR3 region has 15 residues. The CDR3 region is CASRTRDRGPYEQYF. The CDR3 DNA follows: TGTGCCAGCCGTACACGGGACAGGGGTCCCTACGAGCAGTACTTC.

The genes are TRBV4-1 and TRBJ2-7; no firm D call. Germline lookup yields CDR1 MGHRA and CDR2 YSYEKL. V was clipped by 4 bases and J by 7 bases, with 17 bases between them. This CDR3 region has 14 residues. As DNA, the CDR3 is TGCGCCAGCAGCCGCCTCCCCCTGAGTCGGGAGCAGTACTTC. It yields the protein CASSRLPLSREQYF.

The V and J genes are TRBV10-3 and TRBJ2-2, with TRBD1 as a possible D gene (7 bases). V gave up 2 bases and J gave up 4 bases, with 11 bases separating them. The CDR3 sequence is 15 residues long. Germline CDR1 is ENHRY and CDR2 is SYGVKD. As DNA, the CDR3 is TGTGCCATCAGTGAGGGGCAGGGGGGCACCGGGGAGCTGTTTTTT. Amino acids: CAISEGQGGTGELFF.

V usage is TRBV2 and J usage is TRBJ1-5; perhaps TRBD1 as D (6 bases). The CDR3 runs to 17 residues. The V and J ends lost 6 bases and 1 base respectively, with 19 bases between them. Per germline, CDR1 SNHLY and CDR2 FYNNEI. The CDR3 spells CASRGTGGARSNQPQHF. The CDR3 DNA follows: TGTGCCAGCAGGGGGACCGGGGGGGCCAGAAGCAATCAGCCCCAGCATTTT.